A single sample is the source of the 32 T cell receptor beta chains below, sequenced in a study of blood T cell repertoires in COVID-19. Assay used: immunoSEQ multiplex PCR; TCRdb lists only in-frame clones, some missing. The sample consists of 250,000 to 300,000 clones, 75% to 90% of them appearing once. The sample comprised PBMCs or T cells enriched from blood (not recorded which). Source of these receptors: a woman in her forties who had recovered from COVID-19.

The chain employs TRBV19 and TRBJ2-5, with D possibly being TRBD2 (5 bases). Trimming stripped 2 bases from V and 7 bases from J, with 14 bases between. CDR1 is LNHDA, CDR2 SQIVND, per germline (reference sequence). The CDR3 runs 14 residues. The CDR3 region has the DNA TGTGCCAGTAGTATAACCGGGGTGGATGGGACCCAGTACTTC. It specifies CASSITGVDGTQYF. The variable domain in full, with the rest retrieved from reference TRBV19 and TRBJ2-5, is DGGITQSPKYLFRKEGQNVTLSCEQNLNHDAMYWYRQDPGQGLRLIYYSQIVNDFQKGDIAEGYSVSREKKESFPLTVTSAQKNPTAFYLCASSITGVDGTQYFGPGTRLLVL.

The chain employs TRBV19 and TRBJ2-7; perhaps TRBD2 as D (6 bases). The CDR3 sequence is 14 residues long. The V end was cut by 5 bases, the J end by 4 bases, with 15 bases between. Germline-derived CDR1 and CDR2 are LNHDA and SQIVND (reference sequence). In DNA, the CDR3 is TGTGCCAGTAGTGATGTGGGAGGCCGATACGAGCAGTACTTC. It encodes CASSDVGGRYEQYF. The variable domain in full, with the rest retrieved from reference TRBV19 and TRBJ2-7, is DGGITQSPKYLFRKEGQNVTLSCEQNLNHDAMYWYRQDPGQGLRLIYYSQIVNDFQKGDIAEGYSVSREKKESFPLTVTSAQKNPTAFYLCASSDVGGRYEQYFGPGTRLTVT.

CDR3 nucleotides: TGTGCCAGCTCACCACGAGGAGTTGTTGCAACTAATGAAAAACTGTTTTTT. Protein: CASSPRGVVATNEKLFF. The rearrangement links TRBV18 to TRBJ1-4, with unresolved D. This CDR3 is 17 amino acids long. Germline CDR1 KGHSH, CDR2 LQKENI. V was cut by 1 base and J by 0 bases, with 12 bases left in between.

The chain is built from TRBV2 and TRBJ2-7; D is ambiguous. Trimming took off 2 bases at V and 5 bases at J, with 7 bases between the two ends. Germline V lookup: CDR1 SNHLY, CDR2 FYNNEI. This CDR3 has 12 amino acids. The CDR3 region has the DNA TGTGCCAGCAGTGAAAGAGTTCACGAGCAGTACTTC. Translating it yields CASSERVHEQYF.

V is TRBV18 and J is TRBJ1-3; the D is unclear. This CDR3 has 17 residues. Trimming removed 4 bases from V and 0 bases from J, with 16 bases in between. CDR1 is KGHSH and CDR2 is LQKENI in the germline V gene. The DNA for the CDR3 is TGTGCCAGCTCACATATTCAGGCCTCGGACTCTGGAAACACCATATATTTT. It codes for CASSHIQASDSGNTIYF.

The V gene is TRBV18, the J gene TRBJ1-2, with D maybe TRBD1 (5 bases). CDR1 is KGHSH and CDR2 is LQKENI in the germline V gene. This CDR3 has 15 residues. V lost 2 bases and J 4 bases, leaving 14 bases between the germline ends. For the CDR3, the DNA is TGTGCCAGCTCACCAACGCAGGGTCTTCTCTATGGCTACACCTTC. Protein sequence: CASSPTQGLLYGYTF.

The chain joins TRBV7-2 to TRBJ2-5, with 9 bases matching TRBD1. Germline V gives CDR1 SGHTA, CDR2 FQGNSA. The CDR3 is made up of 15 amino acids. V lost 4 bases and J lost 4; bases outside the gene matches: 7. CDR3 residues: CASSSGSTGGETQYF. CDR3 in DNA: TGTGCCAGCAGCTCGGGCTCGACAGGGGGAGAGACCCAGTACTTC. Combining the CDR3 with reference TRBV7-2 and TRBJ2-5 gives the whole variable domain GAGVSQSPSNKVTEKGKDVELRCDPISGHTALYWYRQSLGQGLEFLIYFQGNSAPDKSGLPSDRFSAERTGGSVSTLTIQRTQQEDSAVYLCASSSGSTGGETQYFGPGTRLLVL.

The J gene is TRBJ2-1, the V gene TRBV7-3; possibly TRBD2 for D (7 bases). The V end lost 5 bases, the J end lost 4 bases, and 15 bases lay between the germline ends. Germline values: CDR1 SGHTA, CDR2 FQGTGA. This CDR3 region has 15 residues. This CDR3 is CASSPVGGLYNEQFF. The CDR3 DNA reads TGTGCCAGCAGCCCAGTGGGGGGGCTTTACAATGAGCAGTTCTTC. Full variable domain (missing parts from reference TRBV7-3 and TRBJ2-1): GAGVSQTPSNKVTEKGKYVELRCDPISGHTALYWYRQSLGQGPEFLIYFQGTGAADDSGLPNDRFFAVRPEGSVSTLKIQRTERGDSAVYLCASSPVGGLYNEQFFGPGTRLTVL.

A word on this clone: At the DNA level, this CDR3 is encoded by other sequences in the same sample as well. The chain employs TRBV6-5 and TRBJ1-5; no clear D. V gave up 8 bases and J gave up 0 bases, with 8 bases separating them. Germline V gene data show CDR1 as MNHEY and CDR2 as SVGAGI. The CDR3 has 13 residues. For the CDR3, the DNA is TGTGCCAGCGGAGGGAATAGCAATCAGCCCCAGCATTTT. It yields the protein CASGGNSNQPQHF.

The rearrangement links TRBV27 to TRBJ1-2, with TRBD1 matching over 7 bases. Germline CDR1 reads MNHEY; CDR2 reads SMNVEV (reference sequence). Trimming took 0 bases from V and 8 from J; bases not matched to a gene: 9. This CDR3 region has 15 residues. Written as DNA, the CDR3 is TGTGCCAGCAGTTTATCGTATCGGGACAGTGGGGGCTACACCTTC. This codes for CASSLSYRDSGGYTF.

This sequence joins TRBV7-9 and TRBJ2-5, with 7 bases matching TRBD1. The CDR3 consists of 14 residues. CDR1 is SEHNR and CDR2 is FQNEAQ in the germline V gene (reference sequence). V dropped 4 bases and J dropped 0; count of bases not matched to a gene: 2. DNA of the CDR3: TGTGCCAGCAGCTCGGGGACAGACCAAGAGACCCAGTACTTC. Translating it yields CASSSGTDQETQYF. The full variable domain, in which reference TRBV7-9 and TRBJ2-5 provide the parts outside the CDR3, is DTGVSQNPRHKITKRGQNVTFRCDPISEHNRLYWYRQTLGQGPEFLTYFQNEAQLEKSRLLSDRFSAERPKGSFSTLEIQRTEQGDSAMYLCASSSGTDQETQYFGPGTRLLVL.

The chain carries TRBV7-8 and TRBJ1-3; 7 bases line up with TRBD1. The CDR3 length is 16 residues. CDR1 is SGHVS, CDR2 FQNEAQ, per germline. V lost 5 bases, J lost 0 bases, and 7 bases stayed unmatched. The CDR3 region is CASSTSGTVSGNTIYF. In nucleotides, the CDR3 is TGTGCCAGCAGCACCTCCGGGACAGTCTCTGGAAACACCATATATTTT.

J is TRBJ2-5 and V is TRBV3-1 (or the pseudogene TRBV3-2); tentatively, D is TRBD2 (5 bases). The V gene lost 1 base and the J gene lost 9 bases, with 15 bases spanning the gap. Germline assignment: CDR1 LGHDT and CDR2 YNNKEL (reference sequence). The CDR3 is 14 amino acids. CDR3 region: CASSQGLAPAPQYF. CDR3 sequence (DNA): TGTGCCAGCAGCCAAGGGCTAGCACCAGCACCCCAGTACTTC.

This chain links TRBV9 with TRBJ2-1; 7 bases map to TRBD2. Germline V CDR1 and CDR2: SGDLS, YYNGEE. V shed 0 bases and J 4 bases; nucleotides not matched to a gene: 4. CDR3 length: 15 amino acids. In DNA, the CDR3 is TGTGCCAGCAGCGTAGGGGCGGGGGAGTACAATGAGCAGTTCTTC. This sequence encodes CASSVGAGEYNEQFF.

The rearrangement links TRBV7-3 to TRBJ1-2, with a tentative D call TRBD1 (5 bases). Germline assignment: CDR1 SGHTA and CDR2 FQGTGA. Trimming stripped 0 bases from V and 8 bases from J, with 10 bases between. The CDR3 consists of 13 residues. DNA for the CDR3: TGTGCCAGCAGCTTAACCCCAGGGAACGGCTACACCTTC. Amino acids: CASSLTPGNGYTF.

This chain joins TRBV7-9 and TRBJ2-7; 7 nucleotides agree with TRBD1. The CDR3 loop spans 11 amino acids. J gave up 6 bases and V 6 bases, and 2 bases lay outside the gene matches. The germline V gene has CDR1 SEHNR and CDR2 FQNEAQ (reference sequence). The CDR3 region has the DNA TGTGCCAGCAGTCCAGGGGGCGAGCAGTACTTC. Its translation: CASSPGGEQYF.

This chain joins TRBV5-1 and TRBJ1-1, with a weak D call TRBD1 (6 bases). The CDR3 sequence is 14 residues long. Germline assignment: CDR1 SGHRS and CDR2 YFSETQ. Trimming pared 4 bases from V and 5 bases from J, leaving 15 bases between. CDR3 in amino acids: CASSEDSLGTEAFF. CDR3 bases: TGCGCCAGCAGCGAGGACAGCCTGGGGACTGAAGCTTTCTTT.

The rearrangement links TRBV5-6 to TRBJ2-1, with 9 nucleotides matching TRBD1. Trimming at V came to 2 bases and at J to 7 bases, leaving 7 bases not matched to a gene. The CDR3 covers 15 residues. Germline V gene sequence: CDR1 SGHDT, CDR2 YYEEEE. The CDR3 region is CASSFTGTGLNEQFF. CDR3 sequence (DNA): TGTGCCAGCAGCTTCACCGGGACAGGGTTGAATGAGCAGTTCTTC.

V and J are TRBV3-1 (or the pseudogene TRBV3-2) and TRBJ2-5, with 10 nucleotides matching TRBD2. V was pared by 1 base and J by 5 bases, with 1 base of the junction left unmatched. The germline CDR1 and CDR2 sequences are LGHDT and YNNKEL (reference sequence). The CDR3 spans 14 residues. DNA for the CDR3: TGTGCCAGCAGCCAAGGAGCGGGAGGGGAGACCCAGTACTTC. Protein: CASSQGAGGETQYF.

The chain recombines TRBV24-1 with TRBJ1-3, with TRBD1 matching over 8 bases. Germline CDR1 is KGHDR and CDR2 is SFDVKD. The V gene end was trimmed by 3 bases and the J gene end by 4 bases; junction bases not matched to a gene: 16. The CDR3 extends over 19 amino acids. This chain's CDR3 is CATSDVIVQGASGGNTIYF. The CDR3, as DNA: TGTGCCACCAGTGATGTGATTGTTCAGGGGGCCTCAGGAGGAAACACCATATATTTT.

The gene calls are TRBV7-9 and TRBJ1-2; no firm D call. From germline, CDR1 is SEHNR and CDR2 FQNEAQ (reference sequence). This CDR3 is 14 amino acids long. V dropped 3 bases and J dropped 2 bases, with 10 bases sitting between them. The CDR3 here is CASSLSLPNYGYTF. CDR3 nucleotides: TGTGCCAGCAGCTTGTCACTGCCAAACTATGGCTACACCTTC. Supplemented by reference TRBV7-9 and TRBJ1-2, the full variable domain reads DTGVSQNPRHKITKRGQNVTFRCDPISEHNRLYWYRQTLGQGPEFLTYFQNEAQLEKSRLLSDRFSAERPKGSFSTLEIQRTEQGDSAMYLCASSLSLPNYGYTFGSGTRLTVV.

The chain recombines TRBV5-6 with TRBJ1-1, with a tentative D call TRBD1 (6 bases). CDR3 size: 12 residues. Trimming took 7 bases from V and 8 from J, leaving 15 bases between them. CDR1 SGHDT and CDR2 YYEEEE come from the germline V gene. The CDR3 sequence: CASSPRGGEAFF. The CDR3 DNA reads TGTGCCAGCTCCCCCAGGGGCGGGGAAGCTTTCTTT.

The chain's CDR3 is CASSQDLPRSNRETQYF. CDR3 DNA sequence: TGTGCCAGCAGCCAAGATCTCCCCAGGTCGAACCGGGAGACCCAGTACTTC. The chain has TRBV14 and TRBJ2-5; no definite D call. CDR3 length: 17 residues. The germline gives CDR1 SGHDN, CDR2 FVKESK. Trimming took 0 bases from V and 5 from J, leaving 19 bases between them.

The chain carries TRBV11-2 and TRBJ1-3; tentatively, D is TRBD1 (5 bases). This CDR3 has 15 residues. CDR1 SGHAT and CDR2 FQNNGV come from the germline V gene. Trimming took 1 base from V and 2 from J, leaving 9 bases between them. The CDR3 spells CASSLVGGTGNTIYF. DNA of the CDR3: TGTGCCAGCAGCTTAGTGGGGGGTACTGGAAACACCATATATTTT.

The chain has TRBV7-9 and TRBJ2-7; D perhaps matches TRBD2 (6 bases). CDR3 length: 14 amino acids. Germline lookup yields CDR1 SEHNR and CDR2 FQNEAQ (reference sequence). Between the trimmed V and J ends, which lost 0 bases and 5 bases, there was a span of 11 bases. The CDR3 DNA reads as TGTGCCAGCAGCTTAGCGTTCGGAGGGAACGAGCAGTACTTC. This gives the protein CASSLAFGGNEQYF.

The chain links TRBV19 to TRBJ2-3; 8 bases are shared with TRBD1. Germline CDR1 LNHDA, CDR2 SQIVND (reference sequence). This CDR3 spans 15 amino acids. Trimming at V came to 3 bases and at J to 6 bases, leaving 8 bases not matched to a gene. The CDR3 loop reads CASSIDRGHRDTQYF. Written as DNA, the CDR3 is TGTGCCAGTAGTATTGACAGGGGCCATCGTGATACGCAGTATTTT.

The gene calls are TRBV12-3 or TRBV12-4 and TRBJ2-7, with 8 nucleotides matching TRBD1. CDR3 length: 13 amino acids. J lost 5 bases, V lost 3 bases, and 3 bases had no gene match. Written as DNA, the CDR3 is TGTGCCAGCAGTTTGGACAGGGTAGACGAGCAGTACTTC. This gives the protein CASSLDRVDEQYF.

The V gene is TRBV12-5, the J gene TRBJ2-7, with 9 bases matching TRBD2. The germline gives CDR1 LGHNT, CDR2 FRNRAP. The CDR3 is 17 residues long. The V segment lost 5 bases and the J segment 3 bases; nucleotides outside the gene matches: 14. This chain's CDR3 is CASGERSPGTSNYEQYF. In nucleotides, the CDR3 is TGTGCTAGTGGTGAACGATCCCCCGGGACTAGCAACTACGAGCAGTACTTC.

The chain has TRBV6-5 and TRBJ1-6; maybe TRBD1 (6 bases). This CDR3 has 14 amino acids. Trimming removed 6 bases from V and 7 bases from J, with 13 bases in between. Looked up from germline, CDR1 is MNHEY and CDR2 is SVGAGI. Here the CDR3 DNA reads TGTGCCAGCAGATACCAGGGGCGAAATTCACCCCTCCACTTT. It is translated as CASRYQGRNSPLHF.

The genes are TRBV4-1 and TRBJ1-1; D is unclear. Germline V gene lookup returns CDR1 MGHRA and CDR2 YSYEKL. The CDR3 contains 15 residues. Trimming removed 2 bases at V and 3 bases at J, with 13 bases between. CDR3 coding DNA: TGCGCCAGCAGCCAAATCCCAGGTTGGTACACTGAAGCTTTCTTT. Translation gives CASSQIPGWYTEAFF.

V and J are TRBV9 and TRBJ1-1; 7 nucleotides match TRBD1. Germline CDR1 is SGDLS and CDR2 is YYNGEE. J was trimmed by 3 bases and V by 4 bases; bases with no gene match: 9. The CDR3 contains 15 residues. The CDR3 DNA reads as TGTGCCAGCAGCTCAGGGGGGCCTGGGCACACTGAAGCTTTCTTT. As protein: CASSSGGPGHTEAFF. The complete variable domain, with remaining parts taken from reference TRBV9 and TRBJ1-1, reads DSGVTQTPKHLITATGQRVTLRCSPRSGDLSVYWYQQSLDQGLQFLIQYYNGEERAKGNILERFSAQQFPDLHSELNLSSLELGDSALYFCASSSGGPGHTEAFFGQGTRLTVV.

This chain joins TRBV19 and TRBJ1-5, with D possibly TRBD1 on 6 matching bases. The CDR3 runs 15 residues. V was cut by 5 bases and J by 1 base, with 12 bases left in between. Germline V lookup: CDR1 LNHDA, CDR2 SQIVND (reference sequence). The CDR3 bases are TGTGCCAGTAGTCAGGACAGACGGAGCAATCAGCCCCAGCATTTT. It translates to CASSQDRRSNQPQHF.